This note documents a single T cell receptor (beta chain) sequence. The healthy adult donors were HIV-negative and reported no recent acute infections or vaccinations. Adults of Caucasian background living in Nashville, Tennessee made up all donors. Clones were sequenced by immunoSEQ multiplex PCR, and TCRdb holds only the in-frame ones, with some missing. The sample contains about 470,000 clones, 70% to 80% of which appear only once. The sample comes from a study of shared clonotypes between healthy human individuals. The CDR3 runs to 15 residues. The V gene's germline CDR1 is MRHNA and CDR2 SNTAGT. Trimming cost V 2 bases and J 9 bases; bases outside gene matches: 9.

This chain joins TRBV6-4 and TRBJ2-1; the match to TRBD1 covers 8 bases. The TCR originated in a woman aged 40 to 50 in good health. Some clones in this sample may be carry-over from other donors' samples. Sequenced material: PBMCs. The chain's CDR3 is CASSDGPGGQGEQFF. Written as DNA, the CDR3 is TGTGCCAGCAGTGACGGGCCAGGGGGCCAAGGTGAGCAGTTCTTC.